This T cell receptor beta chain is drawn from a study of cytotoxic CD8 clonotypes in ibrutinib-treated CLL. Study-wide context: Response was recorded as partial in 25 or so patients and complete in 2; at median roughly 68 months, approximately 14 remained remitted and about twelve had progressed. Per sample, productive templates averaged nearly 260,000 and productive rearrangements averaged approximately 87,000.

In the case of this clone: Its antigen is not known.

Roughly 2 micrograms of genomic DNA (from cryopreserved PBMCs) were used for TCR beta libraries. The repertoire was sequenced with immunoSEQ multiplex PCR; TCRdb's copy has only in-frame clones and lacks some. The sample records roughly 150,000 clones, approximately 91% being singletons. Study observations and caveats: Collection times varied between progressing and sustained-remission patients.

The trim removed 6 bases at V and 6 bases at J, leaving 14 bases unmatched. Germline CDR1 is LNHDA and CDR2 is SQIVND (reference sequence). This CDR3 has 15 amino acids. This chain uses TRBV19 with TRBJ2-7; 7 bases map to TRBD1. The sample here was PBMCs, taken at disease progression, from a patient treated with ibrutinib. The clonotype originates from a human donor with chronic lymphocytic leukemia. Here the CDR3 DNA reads TGTGCCAGTAGCCAGGACAGGCCCTACTCGGGCGAGCAGTACTTC. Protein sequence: CASSQDRPYSGEQYF.